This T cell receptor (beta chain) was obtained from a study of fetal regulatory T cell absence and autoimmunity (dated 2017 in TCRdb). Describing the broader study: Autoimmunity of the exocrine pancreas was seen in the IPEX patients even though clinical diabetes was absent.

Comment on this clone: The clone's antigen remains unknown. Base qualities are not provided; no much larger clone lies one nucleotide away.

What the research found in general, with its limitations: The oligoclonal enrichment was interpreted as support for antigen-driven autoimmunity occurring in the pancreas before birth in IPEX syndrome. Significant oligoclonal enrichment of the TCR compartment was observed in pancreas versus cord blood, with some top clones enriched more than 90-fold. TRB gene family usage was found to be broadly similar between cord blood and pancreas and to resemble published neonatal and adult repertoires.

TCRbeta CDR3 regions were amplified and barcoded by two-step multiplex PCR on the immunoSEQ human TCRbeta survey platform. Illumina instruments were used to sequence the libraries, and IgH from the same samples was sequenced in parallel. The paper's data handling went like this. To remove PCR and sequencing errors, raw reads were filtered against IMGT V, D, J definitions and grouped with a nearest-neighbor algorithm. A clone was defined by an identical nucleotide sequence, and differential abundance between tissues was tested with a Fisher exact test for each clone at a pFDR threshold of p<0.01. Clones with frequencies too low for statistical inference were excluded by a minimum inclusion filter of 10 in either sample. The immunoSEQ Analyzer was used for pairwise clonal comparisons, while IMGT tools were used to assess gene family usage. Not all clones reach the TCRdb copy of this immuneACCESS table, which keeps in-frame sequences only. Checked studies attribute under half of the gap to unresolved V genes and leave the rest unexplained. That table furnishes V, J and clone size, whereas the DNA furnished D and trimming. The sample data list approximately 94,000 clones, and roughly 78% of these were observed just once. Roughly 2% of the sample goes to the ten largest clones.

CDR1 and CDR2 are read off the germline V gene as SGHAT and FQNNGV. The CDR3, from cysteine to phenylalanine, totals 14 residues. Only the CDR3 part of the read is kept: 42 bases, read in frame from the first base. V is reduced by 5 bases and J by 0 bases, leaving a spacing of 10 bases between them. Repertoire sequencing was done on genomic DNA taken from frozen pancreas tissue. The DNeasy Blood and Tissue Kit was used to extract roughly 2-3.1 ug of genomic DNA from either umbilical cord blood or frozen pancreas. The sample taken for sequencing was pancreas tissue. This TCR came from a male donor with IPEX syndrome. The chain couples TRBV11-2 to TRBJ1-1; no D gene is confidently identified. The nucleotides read TGTGCCAGCAGCAGAGACACCGTGAACACTGAAGCTTTCTTT. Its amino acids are CASSRDTVNTEAFF. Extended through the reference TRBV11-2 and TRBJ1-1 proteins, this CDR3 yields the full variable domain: EAGVAQSPRYKIIEKRQSVAFWCNPISGHATLYWYQQILGQGPKLLIQFQNNGVVDDSQLPKDRFSAERLKGVDSTLKIQPAKLEDSAVYLCASSRDTVNTEAFFGQGTRLTVV.